Each of the 23 T cell receptor beta chains below was sequenced from the same sample in a study of monozygotic twins with inflammatory bowel disease. TCRdb re-analyzed the 5' RACE reads; it lists each CDR3 protein once, without DNA. This sample contains about 450,000 distinct CDR3 sequences. The material sequenced was blood. The origin of the receptors is a human donor with ulcerative colitis or Crohn's disease, or a healthy co-twin of an affected twin (not recorded which).

The V gene is TRBV27, the J gene TRBJ1-6. CDR3 length: 12 amino acids. Germline loops: CDR1 MNHEY, CDR2 SMNVEV (reference sequence). The CDR3 region is CASSSRGSPLHF.

The chain is built from TRBV29-1 and TRBJ2-7; TCRdb's D call of TRBD2 is untestable without DNA. The CDR3 spans 14 residues. The germline gives CDR1 SQVTM, CDR2 ANQGSEA. CDR3 sequence reads: CSVGGGNRADEQYF.

The chain is built from TRBV20-1 and TRBJ1-6; lacking DNA, the TRBD1 call made by TCRdb goes unchecked. The CDR3 is made up of 13 amino acids. Germline-derived CDR1 and CDR2 are DFQATT and SNEGSKA (reference sequence). CDR3 sequence: CSAKQAYDSPLHF.

This chain's CDR3 is CAWSVNRGRTQYF. The gene calls are TRBV30 and TRBJ2-5; TCRdb returns TRBD2, unconfirmable since there is no DNA. The germline gives CDR1 GTSNPN, CDR2 SVGIG (reference sequence). The CDR3 is made up of 13 amino acids.

J is TRBJ2-1 and V is TRBV29-1; TCRdb's assignment of TRBD1 cannot be checked, as there is no DNA. Germline-derived CDR1 and CDR2 are SQVTM and ANQGSEA. There are 12 residues in the CDR3. The CDR3 spells CSDLGQGNEQFF.

V gene TRBV6-2 or TRBV6-3 combines with J gene TRBJ2-1. CDR1 is MNHEY and CDR2 is SVGEGT in the germline V gene. CDR3 size: 14 residues. CDR3 amino acids: CASIEAAGRHEQFF.

The J gene is TRBJ2-7, the V gene TRBV28; TCRdb outputs TRBD2, but without DNA this stays unchecked. The CDR3 loop spans 17 amino acids. Germline lookup yields CDR1 MDHEN and CDR2 SYDVKM. Here the CDR3 reads CASSGSSGGHFWYEQYF.

The V and J genes are TRBV5-1 and TRBJ2-7; TCRdb reports TRBD2, a call that lacks DNA to check it against. Germline values: CDR1 SGHRS, CDR2 YFSETQ. CDR3 length equals 16 residues. The CDR3: CASSPGTSGSSYEQYF.

This rearrangement joins TRBV7-2 to TRBJ1-5; TCRdb names TRBD1, which stays unverified in the absence of DNA. This CDR3 contains 14 residues. Germline values: CDR1 SGHTA, CDR2 FQGNSA. CDR3 amino acids: CASSLAKGNQPQHF.

This chain connects TRBV7-8 to TRBJ2-3; TCRdb selects TRBD1, and the lack of DNA leaves this call unchecked. The CDR3 spans 16 residues. The germline V gene has CDR1 SGHVS and CDR2 FQNEAQ. The CDR3 sequence is CASRPKGTLFTDTQYF.

The chain couples TRBV2 to TRBJ2-3. This CDR3 comprises 16 residues. Germline V gene data show CDR1 as SNHLY and CDR2 as FYNNEI. CDR3 region: CASSAIGRLSTDTQYF.

The chain links TRBV12-3 or TRBV12-4 to TRBJ2-5; TCRdb indicates TRBD2, and absent DNA this call remains unverified. The length of the CDR3 is 18 residues. CDR3 amino acids: CASSLKAGGRSARETQYF.

V and J are TRBV18 and TRBJ2-2. This CDR3 spans 14 amino acids. Germline loops: CDR1 KGHSH, CDR2 LQKENI. CDR3 sequence reads: CASSPNRDTGELFF.

V and J are TRBV5-4 and TRBJ2-4; TCRdb's D call, TRBD2, is unchecked because there is no DNA. The CDR3 sequence is 14 residues long. Germline lookup yields CDR1 SGHNT and CDR2 YYREEE (reference sequence). The CDR3 loop reads CASSRTGLADIQYF. The variable domain in full, completed from reference TRBV5-4 and TRBJ2-4, reads ETGVTQSPTHLIKTRGQQVTLRCSSQSGHNTVSWYQQALGQGPQFIFQYYREEENGRGNFPPRFSGLQFPNYSSELNVNALELDDSALYLCASSRTGLADIQYFGAGTRLSVL.

The rearrangement uses TRBV18 and TRBJ2-1; TCRdb's D call of TRBD1 is untestable without DNA. The CDR3 sequence is 16 residues long. Germline lookup yields CDR1 KGHSH and CDR2 LQKENI. This CDR3 is CASSPQPPGRRDEQFF.

The chain couples TRBV20-1 to TRBJ2-5; with no DNA, the TCRdb D assignment of TRBD1 cannot be verified. Germline V gene sequence: CDR1 DFQATT, CDR2 SNEGSKA (reference sequence). The CDR3 has 13 amino acids. CDR3 protein: CSALDSLRETQYF.

The rearrangement joins TRBV10-3 to TRBJ1-1. Germline V CDR1 and CDR2: ENHRY, SYGVKD. The CDR3 runs to 13 residues. CDR3 protein: CAITKTGNTEAFF.

The chain employs TRBV9 and TRBJ2-3; TCRdb's D gene call, TRBD1, goes unchecked for lack of DNA. This CDR3 has 15 amino acids. Germline V gene sequence: CDR1 SGDLS, CDR2 YYNGEE. CDR3 sequence reads: CASSVAGAVTDTQYF.

This chain joins TRBV29-1 and TRBJ2-2; there is no DNA to check the TCRdb D call of TRBD1. Germline values: CDR1 SQVTM, CDR2 ANQGSEA. The CDR3 totals 13 residues. The chain's CDR3 is CSVEQGLDGELFF.

The chain employs TRBV4-2 and TRBJ1-6; TCRdb names TRBD1, which stays unverified in the absence of DNA. This CDR3 region has 14 residues. Germline V gene sequence: CDR1 LGHNA, CDR2 YNFKEQ. The CDR3 sequence: CASSPQGSSSPLHF.

The chain has TRBV30 and TRBJ2-7. The CDR3 totals 13 residues. Per the germline V gene, CDR1 is GTSNPN and CDR2 is SVGIG (reference sequence). This chain's CDR3 is CAWETGQGYEQYF. The entire variable domain, with the rest obtained from reference TRBV30 and TRBJ2-7, is as follows: SQTIHQWPATLVQPVGSPLSLECTVEGTSNPNLYWYRQAAGRGLQLLFYSVGIGQISSEVPQNLSASRPQDRQFILSSKKLLLSDSGFYLCAWETGQGYEQYFGPGTRLTVT.

CDR3 sequence: CASSPGGYNEQFF. The V gene is TRBV7-3, the J gene TRBJ2-1; TCRdb returns TRBD1, unconfirmable since there is no DNA. This CDR3 has 13 amino acids. Per the germline V gene, CDR1 is SGHTA and CDR2 is FQGTGA.

This chain links TRBV28 with TRBJ2-3; TCRdb lists TRBD2, though no DNA is available to test this call. CDR1 MDHEN and CDR2 SYDVKM come from the germline V gene. This CDR3 is built from 12 residues. The CDR3 sequence: CASSPAGFSQYF.